The 8 T cell receptor beta chains presented below share a single source sample, sequenced in a study of radiotherapy plus CTLA-4 blockade in lung cancer. Here immunoSEQ multiplex PCR was the method, and the copy in TCRdb shows in-frame clones only, minus some. The sample includes about 77,000 clones, approximately 73% seen only once; the top ten take more than 8%. The sequences come from peripheral blood, collected from a patient treated with radiotherapy plus ipilimumab. Receptors originate from a human donor with non-small cell lung cancer whose response to radiotherapy plus ipilimumab could not be evaluated.

The chain is built from TRBV6-5 and TRBJ2-2; 9 bases line up with TRBD1. Germline loops: CDR1 MNHEY, CDR2 SVGAGI. Unmatched junction bases numbered 4, after V lost 2 bases and J lost 3 bases. The CDR3 contains 16 residues. CDR3 in DNA: TGTGCCAGCAGTTACGGGACAGGGTCGCACACCGGGGAGCTGTTTTTT. Translating gives CASSYGTGSHTGELFF.

This clone was counted only a few times. The chain carries TRBV7-2 and TRBJ1-6; 7 bases match TRBD1. Germline V gives CDR1 SGHTA, CDR2 FQGNSA. This CDR3 spans 16 amino acids. V shed 5 bases and J 7 bases; nucleotides not matched to a gene: 11. The CDR3 spells CASSKRPGTANSPLHF. CDR3 nucleotides: TGTGCCAGCAGCAAACGCCCCGGGACAGCAAATTCACCCCTCCACTTT.

The rearrangement uses TRBV7-9 and TRBJ2-7, with 7 bases fitting TRBD1. Germline trimming cut 4 bases from V and 6 bases from J; bases unmatched to any gene: 9. This CDR3 spans 14 amino acids. The germline gives CDR1 SEHNR, CDR2 FQNEAQ (reference sequence). The CDR3 DNA is TGTGCCAGCAGCTCTCCGAGGACAGGCCCCGAGCAGTACTTC. As protein: CASSSPRTGPEQYF.

This chain uses TRBV19 with TRBJ2-1; 7 bases are shared with TRBD2. With 7 bases clipped from V and 11 bases from J, the junction kept 14 bases outside the gene matches. The V gene's germline CDR1 is LNHDA and CDR2 SQIVND (reference sequence). The length of the CDR3 is 14 residues. CDR3 region: CASTHQRDSRQQFF. DNA for the CDR3: TGTGCCAGTACCCATCAGCGGGATTCCAGGCAGCAGTTCTTC.

The chain is built from TRBV4-2 and TRBJ1-4, with 10 positions matching TRBD1. Trimming cost V 2 bases and J 4 bases; bases outside gene matches: 7. This CDR3 has 17 residues. Germline CDR1 LGHNA, CDR2 YNFKEQ. The CDR3 is CASSQPGTGVNNEKLFF. CDR3 nucleotide sequence: TGTGCCAGCAGCCAACCTGGGACAGGGGTGAATAATGAAAAACTGTTTTTT.

This sequence joins TRBV18 and TRBJ2-6; D gene unclear. The CDR3 runs to 17 residues. V was trimmed by 1 base and J by 0 bases, leaving 10 bases between them. The V gene's germline CDR1 is KGHSH and CDR2 LQKENI. The CDR3 DNA is TGTGCCAGCTCACCACTTTTGGCTTCCTCTGGGGCCAACGTCCTGACTTTC. As protein: CASSPLLASSGANVLTF.

This rearrangement joins TRBV7-3 to TRBJ2-5, with 7 nucleotides matching TRBD1. The CDR3 runs 14 residues. V lost 5 bases, J lost 4 bases, and 7 bases stayed unmatched. Germline CDR1 and CDR2: SGHTA and FQGTGA. The CDR3 nucleotides read TGTGCCAGCAGCCCCCTCGGGACAGCAGAGACCCAGTACTTC. This translates into CASSPLGTAETQYF.

This rearrangement joins TRBV4-2 to TRBJ1-4; 7 positions match TRBD1. This CDR3 contains 16 residues. V shed 3 bases, J shed 5 bases, and the junction held 9 bases outside the gene matches. Looked up from germline, CDR1 is LGHNA and CDR2 is YNFKEQ. Written as DNA, the CDR3 is TGTGCCAGCAGCCAGGTATCAGGGGGAGGAAATGAAAAACTGTTTTTT. This codes for CASSQVSGGGNEKLFF.